This T cell receptor (beta chain) emerged from a study of T cell changes during pregnancy in multiple sclerosis. Clones were read by immunoSEQ multiplex PCR, and TCRdb kept only the in-frame ones, dropping some. In the table there are about 41,000 clones, around 89% of which are singletons. The J segment lost 6 bases and the V segment lost 7 bases, leaving 7 bases of the junction unmatched. The CDR3 loop spans 14 amino acids. Germline-derived CDR1 and CDR2 are LNHDA and SQIVND (reference sequence). The sequence was obtained from a female donor with multiple sclerosis, enrolled in a pregnancy study. The specimen was CD4+ T cells from peripheral blood mononuclear cells, collected in the first trimester of pregnancy. The chain is built from TRBV19 and TRBJ2-2; 8 positions match TRBD2. The CDR3 is CASIQAGVAGELFF. DNA for the CDR3: TGTGCCAGTATCCAAGCGGGAGTTGCCGGGGAGCTGTTTTTT.